One sample yielded the 30 T cell receptor beta chains listed below, sequenced in a study of blood T cell repertoires in COVID-19. TCRdb's copy holds only in-frame clones and misses some; the assay was immunoSEQ multiplex PCR. Among 250,000 to 350,000 clones listed, about nine tenths were seen once. The sample consisted of peripheral blood. The receptor set was obtained from a woman between 45 and 65 years old who had recovered from COVID-19.

This clone appeared once. V is TRBV7-2 and J is TRBJ1-1; D is ambiguous. V was trimmed by 5 bases and J by 7 bases, leaving 14 bases between them. This CDR3 is built from 13 residues. CDR1 and CDR2 from the germline V gene are SGHTA and FQGNSA. CDR3 amino acids: CASSAELNREAFF. CDR3 in DNA: TGTGCCAGCAGCGCCGAGCTAAACCGTGAAGCTTTCTTT. Complete variable domain (other parts from reference TRBV7-2 and TRBJ1-1): GAGVSQSPSNKVTEKGKDVELRCDPISGHTALYWYRQSLGQGLEFLIYFQGNSAPDKSGLPSDRFSAERTGGSVSTLTIQRTQQEDSAVYLCASSAELNREAFFGQGTRLTVV.

V and J are TRBV9 and TRBJ1-2; D might be TRBD1 (5 bases). The CDR3 totals 15 residues. Between the trimmed V and J ends, which lost 4 bases and 2 bases, there was a span of 15 bases. Germline V gives CDR1 SGDLS, CDR2 YYNGEE. CDR3 region: CASSSEHGGNYGYTF. The CDR3 bases are TGTGCCAGCAGCTCCGAGCACGGGGGGAACTATGGCTACACCTTC.

The rearrangement uses TRBV19 and TRBJ2-3; TRBD2 agrees at 8 bases. With 7 bases clipped from V and 6 bases from J, the junction kept 6 bases outside the gene matches. The CDR3 is 13 amino acids. Germline V gene data show CDR1 as LNHDA and CDR2 as SQIVND (reference sequence). The CDR3 here is CASTRRGGDTQYF. CDR3 in DNA: TGTGCCAGTACTCGCCGCGGGGGGGATACGCAGTATTTT. Full variable domain (missing parts from reference TRBV19 and TRBJ2-3): DGGITQSPKYLFRKEGQNVTLSCEQNLNHDAMYWYRQDPGQGLRLIYYSQIVNDFQKGDIAEGYSVSREKKESFPLTVTSAQKNPTAFYLCASTRRGGDTQYFGPGTRLTVL.

This rearrangement joins TRBV6-6 to TRBJ2-5; 7 positions match TRBD1. V trimming: 6 bases; J trimming: 2 bases; junction bases outside the gene matches: 6. CDR1 is MNHNY, CDR2 SVGAGI, per germline (reference sequence). The CDR3 consists of 14 residues. In DNA, the CDR3 is TGTGCCAGCAGACTTCTGGACAGGCAAGAGACCCAGTACTTC. This encodes CASRLLDRQETQYF.

The V and J genes are TRBV12-3 or TRBV12-4 and TRBJ1-1; D not resolved. Trimming left V 3 bases short and J 7 bases short, with 12 bases between. The CDR3 extends over 13 amino acids. The CDR3 here is CASSFGGLNEAFF. CDR3 nucleotide sequence: TGTGCCAGCAGTTTTGGCGGACTCAATGAAGCTTTCTTT.

The chain couples TRBV7-3 to TRBJ2-7, with D possibly being TRBD1 (5 bases). Germline CDR1 reads SGHTA; CDR2 reads FQGTGA. The CDR3 has 14 amino acids. Deletions cut 5 bases from V and 5 bases from J, with 16 bases between. The CDR3, as DNA: TGTGCCAGCAGCAGAAGCCAGGGTAGTCACGAGCAGTACTTC. Translation: CASSRSQGSHEQYF.

The chain is built from TRBV6-5 and TRBJ2-5; 7 bases are shared with TRBD1. This CDR3 has 13 residues. After removal of 6 bases from V and 5 bases from J, the junction contained 6 bases not matched to a gene. The germline V gene encodes CDR1 MNHEY and CDR2 SVGAGI. The CDR3 is CASSQDRYETQYF. CDR3 DNA: TGTGCCAGCAGCCAGGACAGGTACGAGACCCAGTACTTC.

The rearrangement links TRBV9 to TRBJ2-7, with D tentatively TRBD1 (6 bases). The germline V gene has CDR1 SGDLS and CDR2 YYNGEE. Trimming pared 0 bases from V and 3 bases from J, leaving 10 bases between. This CDR3 region has 14 residues. The CDR3 sequence: CASSVGGTNYEQYF. The CDR3 nucleotides are TGTGCCAGCAGCGTAGGGGGGACAAACTACGAGCAGTACTTC. The whole variable domain, remainder taken from reference TRBV9 and TRBJ2-7, is DSGVTQTPKHLITATGQRVTLRCSPRSGDLSVYWYQQSLDQGLQFLIQYYNGEERAKGNILERFSAQQFPDLHSELNLSSLELGDSALYFCASSVGGTNYEQYFGPGTRLTVT.

CDR3 bases: TGTGCCAGCAGCTTATCGGCCTACGAGCAGTACTTC. Protein: CASSLSAYEQYF. The chain links TRBV5-6 to TRBJ2-7, with D hard to call. This CDR3 region has 12 residues. V lost 2 bases to trimming and J lost 2 bases, with 5 bases between them. Germline V lookup: CDR1 SGHDT, CDR2 YYEEEE.

V gene TRBV2 combines with J gene TRBJ2-7; possibly TRBD2 for D (5 bases). V was clipped by 3 bases and J by 5 bases, with 14 bases between them. The CDR3 has 14 amino acids. From germline, CDR1 is SNHLY and CDR2 FYNNEI. DNA for the CDR3: TGTGCCAGCAGTGAGGAGGTATACCGCCACGAGCAGTACTTC. Translated, it gives CASSEEVYRHEQYF. The variable domain in full, with the rest retrieved from reference TRBV2 and TRBJ2-7, is EPEVTQTPSHQVTQMGQEVILRCVPISNHLYFYWYRQILGQKVEFLVSFYNNEISEKSEIFDDQFSVERPDGSNFTLKIRSTKLEDSAMYFCASSEEVYRHEQYFGPGTRLTVT.

Remarks on this clone: A junction boundary mismatches the germline segment, possibly from a read error. The J gene is TRBJ2-5, the V gene TRBV7-7; TRBD2 agrees at 8 bases. The CDR3 is made up of 15 amino acids. Germline assignment: CDR1 SSHAT and CDR2 FNYEAQ (reference sequence). The CDR3 region has the DNA TGTGCTAGCAGCTTATACCGGGGGGGGCAAGAGACCCAGTACTTC. Protein: CASSLYRGGQETQYF.

This clone was seen more than once but under ten times. The V call is TRBV6-2 or TRBV6-3, the J call TRBJ1-1; 10 bases line up with TRBD1. Trimming at V came to 5 bases and at J to 10 bases, leaving 10 bases not matched to a gene. CDR3 length: 14 residues. CDR1 and CDR2 (germline): MNHEY, SVGEGT. The CDR3 is CASSRDRGREAAFF. As DNA, the CDR3 is TGTGCCAGCAGTCGGGACAGGGGACGGGAGGCAGCTTTCTTT.

This rearrangement joins TRBV15 to TRBJ1-2; D is unresolved. The germline CDR1 and CDR2 sequences are LNHNV and YYDKDF (reference sequence). The V gene lost 4 bases and the J gene lost 7 bases, with 22 bases spanning the gap. The CDR3 runs to 16 residues. The DNA for the CDR3 is TGTGCCACCAGCACGTCCGGGAGCCTAATACAAGGTGGCTACACCTTC. Its translation: CATSTSGSLIQGGYTF.

The rearrangement links TRBV30 to TRBJ1-4; the D gene is possibly TRBD1 (6 bases). The ends were cut back, 2 bases at V and 6 bases at J, with 16 bases in the middle. This CDR3 has 15 residues. Germline CDR1 is GTSNPN and CDR2 is SVGIG (reference sequence). CDR3 sequence: CAWSSSGGGDEKLFF. The DNA of the CDR3 is TGTGCCTGGAGTTCATCTGGGGGGGGCGATGAAAAACTGTTTTTT.

A single count supports this clone. The chain recombines TRBV9 with TRBJ2-3; TRBD2 is a possible D gene (6 bases). This CDR3 comprises 14 residues. V lost 0 bases and J lost 4, with 9 bases in between. In germline, CDR1 is SGDLS, CDR2 YYNGEE. The CDR3 coding sequence is TGTGCCAGCAGCGTAGACGGGAGCGCAGATACGCAGTATTTT. Its protein is CASSVDGSADTQYF.

The chain uses TRBV12-5 and TRBJ1-2, with unresolved D. Looked up from germline, CDR1 is LGHNT and CDR2 is FRNRAP. V lost 1 base and J lost 0, with 6 bases in between. CDR3 length: 14 residues. The DNA of the CDR3 is TGTGCTAGTGGTTTGGGCACAGCTAACTATGGCTACACCTTC. Its translation: CASGLGTANYGYTF.

The V and J genes are TRBV27 and TRBJ2-5, with TRBD1 as a possible D gene (5 bases). The CDR3 runs 13 residues. V lost 2 bases and J 3 bases, leaving 7 bases between the germline ends. From germline, CDR1 is MNHEY and CDR2 SMNVEV (reference sequence). Here the CDR3 reads CASSLRGEETQYF. The CDR3 DNA follows: TGTGCCAGCAGTTTAAGGGGCGAAGAGACCCAGTACTTC.

V gene TRBV2 combines with J gene TRBJ1-4; D is uncertain. This CDR3 has 15 amino acids. Trimming cost V 6 bases and J 8 bases, with 19 bases left between them. CDR1 SNHLY and CDR2 FYNNEI come from the germline V gene. The CDR3 loop is CASRTMALAQEKLFF. In DNA, the CDR3 is TGTGCCAGCAGAACGATGGCTTTGGCTCAGGAAAAACTGTTTTTT.

The CDR3 nucleotides read TGTGCCAGCAGGCCGGACAGGGGGAGCACTGAAGCTTTCTTT. It yields the protein CASRPDRGSTEAFF. J is TRBJ1-1 and V is TRBV6-5; 10 nucleotides line up with TRBD1. Germline-derived CDR1 and CDR2 are MNHEY and SVGAGI. The CDR3 runs to 14 residues. The J segment lost 4 bases and the V segment lost 6 bases, leaving 5 bases of the junction unmatched.

The CDR3 reads CASSLADRASVQYF. The CDR3 DNA sequence: TGTGCCAGCAGCTTAGCGGACAGGGCTAGCGTTCAGTACTTC. The genes are TRBV7-6 and TRBJ2-4; 8 bases are a match to TRBD1. Germline CDR1 SGHVS, CDR2 FNYEAQ. The V segment lost 0 bases and the J segment 11 bases; nucleotides outside the gene matches: 6. The CDR3 runs 14 residues.

This clone appeared a few times. The rearrangement joins TRBV11-2 to TRBJ2-7, with D maybe TRBD1 (5 bases). V lost 6 bases to trimming and J lost 5 bases, with 17 bases between them. Germline assignment: CDR1 SGHAT and CDR2 FQNNGV. The CDR3 consists of 14 residues. The CDR3 loop is CASRVQGRIHEQYF. The DNA for the CDR3 is TGTGCCAGCAGGGTCCAGGGTAGGATCCACGAGCAGTACTTC.

CDR3 coding DNA: TGTGCCAGTAGCAGGGGCCGGGACTATGGCTACACCTTC. Translating it yields CASSRGRDYGYTF. The rearrangement links TRBV19 to TRBJ1-2, with D maybe TRBD1 (6 bases). V dropped 6 bases and J dropped 3 bases, with 11 bases sitting between them. Per germline, CDR1 LNHDA and CDR2 SQIVND (reference sequence). The CDR3 is 13 residues long.

This clone was observed a few times. The chain combines TRBV15 with TRBJ2-3; 7 bases agree with TRBD2. Germline V gene data show CDR1 as LNHNV and CDR2 as YYDKDF (reference sequence). The CDR3 totals 17 residues. V trimming: 3 bases; J trimming: 0 bases; junction bases outside the gene matches: 9. CDR3 nucleotide sequence: TGTGCCACCAGCAGGGGCCACGCGGGAGCTAGCACAGATACGCAGTATTTT. Encoded protein: CATSRGHAGASTDTQYF.

The V call is TRBV5-6, the J call TRBJ2-1, with 9 bases identical to TRBD1. This CDR3 is built from 19 residues. V lost 4 bases, J lost 7 bases, and 21 bases stayed unmatched. Germline CDR1 reads SGHDT; CDR2 reads YYEEEE. CDR3 nucleotides: TGTGCCAGCAGCGGGTACAGGGGGCGAATACGGGAACTAGGAAATGAGCAGTTCTTC. Translated: CASSGYRGRIRELGNEQFF.

V usage is TRBV9 and J usage is TRBJ2-7; maybe TRBD1 (6 bases). Germline-derived CDR1 and CDR2 are SGDLS and YYNGEE. The CDR3 has 14 amino acids. Deletions cut 0 bases from V and 7 bases from J, with 14 bases between. The CDR3 here is CASSVGDTRWEQYF. The CDR3 DNA reads TGTGCCAGCAGCGTAGGGGACACCCGCTGGGAGCAGTACTTC.

This rearrangement joins TRBV5-6 to TRBJ2-2; D is possibly TRBD2 (5 bases). Trimming took off 4 bases at V and 6 bases at J, with 16 bases between the two ends. Germline CDR1 SGHDT, CDR2 YYEEEE. The CDR3 is 15 residues long. CDR3 amino acids: CASSQGLRGPGELFF. CDR3 DNA sequence: TGTGCCAGCAGCCAAGGATTGCGAGGGCCCGGGGAGCTGTTTTTT.

This sequence joins TRBV19 and TRBJ1-1; D is possibly TRBD1 (5 bases). V was trimmed by 4 bases and J by 1 base, leaving 10 bases between them. Per germline, CDR1 LNHDA and CDR2 SQIVND (reference sequence). The CDR3 runs 14 residues. Here the CDR3 reads CASSTLGANTEAFF. The CDR3 region has the DNA TGTGCCAGTAGTACTTTAGGGGCGAACACTGAAGCTTTCTTT. Full variable domain (outside the CDR3, taken from reference TRBV19 and TRBJ1-1): DGGITQSPKYLFRKEGQNVTLSCEQNLNHDAMYWYRQDPGQGLRLIYYSQIVNDFQKGDIAEGYSVSREKKESFPLTVTSAQKNPTAFYLCASSTLGANTEAFFGQGTRLTVV.

The chain carries TRBV28 and TRBJ1-2; no clear D. Germline CDR1 and CDR2: MDHEN and SYDVKM. V lost 2 bases to trimming and J lost 1 base, with 8 bases between them. The CDR3 runs to 14 residues. CDR3 sequence (DNA): TGTGCCAGCAGTTTAATCGCGGGTAACTATGGCTACACCTTC. Translated: CASSLIAGNYGYTF.

The rearrangement uses TRBV9 and TRBJ1-2, with D possibly matching TRBD1 (6 bases). CDR3 length: 12 residues. Germline V gene lookup returns CDR1 SGDLS and CDR2 YYNGEE. The ends were cut back, 0 bases at V and 8 bases at J, with 8 bases in the middle. The CDR3 DNA reads TGTGCCAGCAGCGTAGACAGGGAGGGCTACACCTTC. Its translation: CASSVDREGYTF. Complete variable domain (other parts from reference TRBV9 and TRBJ1-2): DSGVTQTPKHLITATGQRVTLRCSPRSGDLSVYWYQQSLDQGLQFLIQYYNGEERAKGNILERFSAQQFPDLHSELNLSSLELGDSALYFCASSVDREGYTFGSGTRLTVV.

The CDR3 protein is CASSIPGSSYEQYF. The CDR3 nucleotides are TGTGCCAGTAGTATCCCGGGGAGCTCCTACGAGCAGTACTTC. This sequence joins TRBV19 and TRBJ2-7; D might be TRBD2 (5 bases). The V gene's germline CDR1 is LNHDA and CDR2 SQIVND (reference sequence). The CDR3 sequence is 14 residues long. The V end was cut by 3 bases, the J end by 0 bases, with 9 bases between.